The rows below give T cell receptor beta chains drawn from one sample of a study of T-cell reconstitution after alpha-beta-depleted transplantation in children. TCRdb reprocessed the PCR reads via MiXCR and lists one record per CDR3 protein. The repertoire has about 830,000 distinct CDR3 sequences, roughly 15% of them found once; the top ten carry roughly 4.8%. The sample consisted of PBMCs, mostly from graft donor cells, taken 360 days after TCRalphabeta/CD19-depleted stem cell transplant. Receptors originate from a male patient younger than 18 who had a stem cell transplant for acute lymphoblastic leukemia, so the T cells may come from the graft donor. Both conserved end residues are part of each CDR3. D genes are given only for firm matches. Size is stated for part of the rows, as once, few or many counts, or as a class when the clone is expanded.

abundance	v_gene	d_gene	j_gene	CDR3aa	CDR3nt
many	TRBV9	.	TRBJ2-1	CASSATGLHMGNEQFF	TGTGCCAGCAGCGCTACCGGGCTTCACATGGGGAATGAGCAGTTCTTC
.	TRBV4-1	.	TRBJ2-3	CASSQAVGLNTDTQYF	TGCGCCAGCAGCCAAGCGGTGGGTCTTAACACAGATACGCAGTATTTT
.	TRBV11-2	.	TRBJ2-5	CASSQNLASWRETQYF	TGTGCCAGCAGCCAAAATCTAGCGTCTTGGAGGGAGACCCAGTACTTC
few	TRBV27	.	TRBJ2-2	CASSLSPLGPGELFF	TGTGCCAGCAGTTTATCGCCCTTGGGACCCGGGGAGCTGTTTTTT
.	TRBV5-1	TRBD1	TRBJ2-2	CASSPDGTGNTGELFF	TGCGCCAGCAGCCCCGACGGGACAGGGAACACCGGGGAGCTGTTTTTT
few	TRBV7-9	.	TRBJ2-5	CASSLGRVAYQETQYF	TGTGCCAGCAGCTTAGGTCGGGTAGCGTATCAAGAGACCCAGTACTTC
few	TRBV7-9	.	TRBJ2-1	CASSLGEKEFF	TGTGCCAGCAGCTTAGGAGAGAAGGAGTTCTTC
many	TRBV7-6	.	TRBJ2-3	CASASTDTQYF	TGTGCCAGCGCGAGCACAGATACGCAGTATTTT
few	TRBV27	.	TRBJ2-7	CASRPLAGTGEQYF	TGTGCCAGCAGGCCCCTGGCGGGAACAGGAGAGCAGTACTTC
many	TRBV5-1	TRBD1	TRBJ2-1	CASAITSGQGLSEQFF	TGCGCCAGCGCTATAACTTCGGGACAGGGATTGAGTGAGCAGTTCTTC
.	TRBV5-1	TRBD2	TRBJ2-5	CASSLGTSGRIETQYF	TGCGCCAGCAGCTTGGGGACTAGCGGGCGAATAGAGACCCAGTACTTC
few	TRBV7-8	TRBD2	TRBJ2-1	CASSLEEGLAGDNEQFF	TGTGCCAGCAGCTTAGAGGAGGGACTAGCGGGGGACAATGAGCAGTTCTTC
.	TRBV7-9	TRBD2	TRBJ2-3	CASSFRRERTDTQYF	TGTGCCAGCAGCTTCCGGCGGGAGAGGACAGATACGCAGTATTTT
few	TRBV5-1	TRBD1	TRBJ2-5	CASSVIDRGQETQYF	TGCGCCAGCAGCGTGATCGACAGGGGGCAAGAGACCCAGTACTTC
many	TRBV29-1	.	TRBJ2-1	CSVDGRANEQFF	TGCAGCGTTGACGGTAGAGCCAATGAGCAGTTCTTC
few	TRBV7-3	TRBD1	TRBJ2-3	CASSSQGTSTDTQYF	TGTGCCAGCAGCTCACAGGGGACCAGCACAGATACGCAGTATTTT
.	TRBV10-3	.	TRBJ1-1	CAISDRAGSTEAFF	TGTGCCATCAGTGACAGGGCTGGGTCCACTGAAGCTTTCTTT
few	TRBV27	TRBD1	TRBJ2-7	CASSLGQGLEQYF	TGTGCCAGCAGTTTAGGACAGGGCCTCGAGCAGTACTTC
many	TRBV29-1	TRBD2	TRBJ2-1	CSVGEKREYNEQFF	TGCAGCGTTGGGGAAAAGCGGGAGTACAATGAGCAGTTCTTC
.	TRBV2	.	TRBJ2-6	CASSRSRVSGANVLTF	TGTGCCAGCAGTAGATCCCGCGTCTCTGGGGCCAACGTCCTGACTTTC
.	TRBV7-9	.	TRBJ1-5	CASSMSGGQPQHF	TGTGCCAGCAGCATGTCAGGAGGTCAGCCCCAGCATTTT
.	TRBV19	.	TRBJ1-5	CASSTSLRALNQPQHF	TGTGCCAGTAGTACCAGTCTGAGGGCACTCAATCAGCCCCAGCATTTT
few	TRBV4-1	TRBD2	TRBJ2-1	CASSQGGLAGLEQFF	TGCGCCAGCAGCCAAGGCGGACTAGCGGGACTTGAGCAGTTCTTC
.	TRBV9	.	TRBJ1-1	CASSIAGAGSTEAFF	TGTGCCAGCAGCATAGCCGGTGCCGGAAGCACTGAAGCTTTCTTT
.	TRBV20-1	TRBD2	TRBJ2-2	CSAHPSAGGFSGELFF	TGCAGTGCTCACCCTAGTGCGGGAGGATTCTCCGGGGAGCTGTTTTTT
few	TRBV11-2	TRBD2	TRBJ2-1	CASSLEWGTSRRAEQFF	TGTGCCAGCAGCTTAGAGTGGGGGACTAGCAGGAGGGCTGAGCAGTTCTTC
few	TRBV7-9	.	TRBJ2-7	CASSSGVFGSYEQYF	TGTGCCAGCAGCTCAGGGGTGTTCGGCTCCTACGAGCAGTACTTC
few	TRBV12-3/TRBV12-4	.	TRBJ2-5	CASSLLWAQYF	TGTGCCAGCAGTTTACTCTGGGCCCAGTACTTC
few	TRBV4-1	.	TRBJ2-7	CASSPTLQGGYEQYF	TGCGCCAGCAGCCCAACCTTGCAGGGTGGTTACGAGCAGTACTTC
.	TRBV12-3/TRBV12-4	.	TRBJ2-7	CASRGREQYF	TGTGCCAGCCGAGGAAGGGAGCAGTACTTC
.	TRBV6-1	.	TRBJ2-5	CASSRAAVGGETQYF	TGTGCCAGCAGTAGGGCGGCGGTTGGGGGAGAGACCCAGTACTTC